This TCR beta chain comes out of a study of blood T cell repertoires in COVID-19. Turning to the study itself: Sites across the United States, Italy and Spain contributed samples from acute and convalescent COVID-19. In each case, the material was cDNA or gDNA derived from T cells, B-cell-depleted T cells, or PBMCs.

Original handling: Amplification with reference gene primers provided the estimates of nucleated cell counts. Assay: immunoSEQ multiplex PCR; the TCRdb copy retains only in-frame clones and omits some. That table is the source of V, J and clone size, and D and trimming were worked out from the DNA. The sample lists 150,000 to 200,000 clones, around 86% occurring once. About this clone itself: A junction boundary mismatches the germline segment, possibly from a read error.

The CDR3 consists of 12 residues. Germline V lookup: CDR1 SGHNT, CDR2 YYREEE (reference sequence). The TCR originated in a man between 65 and 85 years old with acute or convalescent COVID-19. The sequenced material came from peripheral blood. J is TRBJ2-1 and V is TRBV5-4; 9 bases are a match to TRBD1. The CDR3 DNA reads as TGTGCCAGCAGCTTATCCCGGGACAGGGCAGTCTTC. This translates into CASSLSRDRAVF.